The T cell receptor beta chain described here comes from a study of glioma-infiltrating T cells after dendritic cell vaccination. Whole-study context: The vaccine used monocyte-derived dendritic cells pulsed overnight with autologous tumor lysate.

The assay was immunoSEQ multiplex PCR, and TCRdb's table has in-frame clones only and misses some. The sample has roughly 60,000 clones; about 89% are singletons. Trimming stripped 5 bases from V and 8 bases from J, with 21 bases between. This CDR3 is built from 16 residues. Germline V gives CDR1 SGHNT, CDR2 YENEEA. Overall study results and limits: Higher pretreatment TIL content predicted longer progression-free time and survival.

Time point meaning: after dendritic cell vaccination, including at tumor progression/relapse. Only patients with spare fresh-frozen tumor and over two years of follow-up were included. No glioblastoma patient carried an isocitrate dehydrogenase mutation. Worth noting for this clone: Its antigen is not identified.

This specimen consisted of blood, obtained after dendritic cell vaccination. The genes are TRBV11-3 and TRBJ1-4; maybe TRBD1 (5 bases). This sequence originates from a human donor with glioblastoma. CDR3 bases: TGTGCCAGCAGCCATCGCGGAAGGGGACTTTCGGAAAAACTGTTTTTT. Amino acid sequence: CASSHRGRGLSEKLFF. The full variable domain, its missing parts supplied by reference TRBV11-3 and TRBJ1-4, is EAGVVQSPRYKIIEKKQPVAFWCNPISGHNTLYWYLQNLGQGPELLIRYENEEAVDDSQLPKDRFSAERLKGVDSTLKIQPAELGDSAVYLCASSHRGRGLSEKLFFGSGTQLSVL.